One and the same sample provided the 17 T cell receptor beta chains below, sequenced in a study of low-dose radiotherapy and immunotherapy resistance in tumors. The time point here: after trial treatment. Treatment reported: LDRT plus nivolumab, ipilimumab, low-dose cyclophosphamide and aspirin (RACIN trial). TRAV- and TRBV-specific primers were used for first-strand cDNA, which covered alpha and beta chains. Both a constant-region primer and a V-primer adapter served to amplify TCRs across roughly 20 PCR cycles. TCRdb used MiXCR to reprocess the reads, holding one entry per CDR3 protein. The top ten clones hold roughly 13% of a sample with about 91,000 distinct CDR3 sequences, more than 20% of them seen once. The material was PBMCs, obtained after low-dose radiotherapy plus immunotherapy. The receptor source for this set is a female donor with ovarian cancer.

As for this clonotype: A single base is all that separates this from a far larger clone, so a read error is likely. This chain joins TRBV6-8 and TRBJ2-7, with TRBD2 matching 15 bases. CDR3 length: 19 amino acids. CDR1 is MNHGY and CDR2 is SAAAGT in the germline V gene. V shed 6 bases and J 2 bases; nucleotides not matched to a gene: 14. The CDR3 region is CASRKRTSGRAGSPYEQYF. The CDR3 nucleotides are TGTGCCAGCAGGAAAAGGACTAGCGGGAGGGCAGGTAGTCCCTACGAGCAGTACTTC.

This clonotype was detected ten times or more. This chain connects TRBV19 to TRBJ2-2; possibly TRBD1 for D (6 bases). The V gene's germline CDR1 is LNHDA and CDR2 SQIVND (reference sequence). The CDR3 runs to 14 residues. The V and J ends lost 7 bases and 5 bases respectively, with 14 bases between them. CDR3 in DNA: TGTGCCAGTAACCGAAATAGGGGGACCGGGGAGCTGTTTTTT. Translating gives CASNRNRGTGELFF. Together with reference TRBV19 and TRBJ2-2, the CDR3 gives the full variable domain: DGGITQSPKYLFRKEGQNVTLSCEQNLNHDAMYWYRQDPGQGLRLIYYSQIVNDFQKGDIAEGYSVSREKKESFPLTVTSAQKNPTAFYLCASNRNRGTGELFFGEGSRLTVL.

V usage is TRBV28 and J usage is TRBJ2-3; a possible D gene is TRBD2 (6 bases). The V and J ends lost 4 bases and 1 base respectively, with 27 bases between them. The CDR3 contains 20 residues. Germline CDR1 MDHEN, CDR2 SYDVKM. The CDR3 DNA reads as TGTGCCAGCAGTTACCCCCGGCTCCTAGCGCTGGTTGGAGGCACAGATACGCAGTATTTT. Encoded protein: CASSYPRLLALVGGTDTQYF.

This clonotype was counted at least ten times. V is TRBV6-2 or TRBV6-3 and J is TRBJ1-5, with 7 bases aligning to TRBD1. Germline V gives CDR1 MNHEY, CDR2 SVGEGT. The V gene end was trimmed by 5 bases and the J gene end by 3 bases; junction bases not matched to a gene: 7. The CDR3 totals 15 residues. This CDR3 is CASSPRTGTNQPQHF. In DNA form, the CDR3 reads TGTGCCAGCAGTCCCCGGACAGGAACCAATCAGCCCCAGCATTTT.

This clonotype was observed many times. V gene TRBV7-2 combines with J gene TRBJ2-1, with D possibly being TRBD1 or TRBD2 (5 bases each). Trimming left V 1 base short and J 3 bases short, with 10 bases between. In germline, CDR1 is SGHTA, CDR2 FQGNSA. The CDR3 loop spans 15 amino acids. The DNA of the CDR3 is TGTGCCAGCAGCTTAGATCGGGACCACTACAATGAGCAGTTCTTC. This codes for CASSLDRDHYNEQFF.

In its sample, this clonotype was seen many times. The chain joins TRBV6-2 or TRBV6-3 to TRBJ2-2; a possible D gene is TRBD2 (6 bases). Trimming pared 4 bases from V and 7 bases from J, leaving 13 bases between. Germline V gives CDR1 MNHEY, CDR2 SVGEGT. CDR3 size: 14 residues. CDR3 protein: CASSWAGPLGELFF. In nucleotides, the CDR3 is TGTGCCAGCAGTTGGGCGGGACCCCTCGGGGAGCTGTTTTTT.

The sample holds many counts of this clonotype. This chain uses TRBV6-2 or TRBV6-3 with TRBJ1-5, with 9 bases identical to TRBD1. Germline V gives CDR1 MNHEY, CDR2 SVGEGT. V gave up 6 bases and J gave up 2 bases; unmatched junction bases: 2. The CDR3 totals 14 residues. CDR3 sequence reads: CASRRQGGNQPQHF. The CDR3 bases are TGTGCCAGCAGGAGACAGGGGGGCAATCAGCCCCAGCATTTT.

This clonotype was detected only a few times. This sequence joins TRBV18 and TRBJ2-2; TRBD1 might be the D (6 bases). Germline loops: CDR1 KGHSH, CDR2 LQKENI. V lost 6 bases and J 0 bases, leaving 11 bases between the germline ends. The CDR3 consists of 15 residues. Written as DNA, the CDR3 is TGTGCCAGCTCTCCCTGGGGGCCGAACACCGGGGAGCTGTTTTTT. Its translation: CASSPWGPNTGELFF.

The sample holds many counts of this clonotype. The chain couples TRBV6-2 or TRBV6-3 to TRBJ2-5, with TRBD1 matching 8 bases. V was pared by 6 bases and J by 4 bases, with 10 bases of the junction left unmatched. The CDR3 is 15 residues long. The germline CDR1 and CDR2 sequences are MNHEY and SVGEGT. CDR3 DNA sequence: TGTGCCAGCAGCCTGGACAGGGATATCCGAGAGACCCAGTACTTC. Its translation is CASSLDRDIRETQYF.

The V call is TRBV27, the J call TRBJ2-1; TRBD2 is a possible D gene (6 bases). V was pared by 5 bases and J by 6 bases, with 11 bases between. CDR3 length: 13 residues. Germline CDR1 and CDR2: MNHEY and SMNVEV (reference sequence). CDR3 coding DNA: TGTGCCAGCAGTGGAGGGATCTCCAATGAGCAGTTCTTC. This encodes CASSGGISNEQFF.

CDR3 region: CASSLEGRPARTDTQYF. As DNA, the CDR3 is TGTGCCAGCTCACTAGAAGGCAGGCCCGCCCGCACAGATACGCAGTATTTT. The rearrangement uses TRBV18 and TRBJ2-3; the D is unclear. This CDR3 comprises 17 residues. CDR1 KGHSH and CDR2 LQKENI come from the germline V gene. Between the trimmed V and J ends, which lost 4 bases and 1 base, there was a span of 18 bases.

Turning to this clonotype: This may be a read error, as it is one base from a much larger clone. The chain is built from TRBV20-1 and TRBJ2-2; D is perhaps TRBD2 (6 bases). Germline lookup yields CDR1 DFQATT and CDR2 SNEGSKA (reference sequence). The CDR3 spans 14 residues. In nucleotides, the CDR3 is TGCAGTGCGCCGACCGGGGGAAACACCGGGAAGCTGTTTTTT. Translated: CSAPTGGNTGKLFF.

This clonotype was seen ten or more times. The chain couples TRBV27 to TRBJ2-1; tentatively, D is TRBD1 (6 bases). V lost 3 bases and J lost 7, with 13 bases in between. Germline CDR1 MNHEY, CDR2 SMNVEV (reference sequence). The CDR3 sequence is 14 residues long. The CDR3 coding sequence is TGTGCCAGCAGTTTTATGGGGGCGGGTAATGAGCAGTTCTTC. Protein sequence: CASSFMGAGNEQFF.

This clonotype was detected a few times. This sequence joins TRBV18 and TRBJ2-2; D is uncertain. Looked up from germline, CDR1 is KGHSH and CDR2 is LQKENI. The V and J ends lost 5 bases and 1 base respectively, with 2 bases between them. The CDR3 length is 12 residues. Here the CDR3 DNA reads TGTGCCAGCTCAGAGAACACCGGGGAGCTGTTTTTT. This gives the protein CASSENTGELFF.

The J gene is TRBJ2-3, the V gene TRBV20-1; 7 bases agree with TRBD2. J lost 2 bases, V lost 2 bases, and 4 bases had no gene match. The CDR3 spans 14 residues. Germline V gene data show CDR1 as DFQATT and CDR2 as SNEGSKA (reference sequence). CDR3 DNA sequence: TGCAGTGCTAGAAGCGGGGCCTCCACAGATACGCAGTATTTT. This gives the protein CSARSGASTDTQYF.

This clonotype has ten or more counts. The chain links TRBV6-2 or TRBV6-3 to TRBJ2-7; D is unclear. Germline assignment: CDR1 MNHEY and CDR2 SVGEGT. The V and J ends lost 5 bases and 2 bases respectively, with 13 bases between them. There are 14 residues in the CDR3. CDR3 DNA: TGTGCCAGCAGTCCCCACAGCCAACCCTACGAGCAGTACTTC. Protein: CASSPHSQPYEQYF.

This clonotype has a count of ten or more. This chain connects TRBV25-1 to TRBJ1-4, with 8 bases lining up with TRBD1. Trimming at V came to 2 bases and at J to 7 bases, leaving 21 bases not matched to a gene. Germline CDR1 and CDR2: MGHDK and SYGVNS. This CDR3 is 20 amino acids long. This chain's CDR3 is CASSERRPRTGKGSGEKLFF. The DNA for the CDR3 is TGTGCCAGCAGTGAACGGCGCCCCCGGACAGGGAAGGGGAGTGGTGAAAAACTGTTTTTT.